Sequencing of this T cell receptor (beta chain) was carried out in a study of T cell responses to AZD1222 COVID-19 vaccine. Study observations and caveats: Among the donors, most were white British and more were female, and clonal diversity was possibly underestimated. Reportedly, nearly half the spike-specific TCRs target unmutated variant regions. In all cases, repertoires were sampled only after the peak T cell response. Once two AZD1222 doses were given, Spike-specific TCR breadth and depth went up.

Details on this clone: Its antigen is not identified.

V was pared by 4 bases and J by 3 bases, with 8 bases of the junction left unmatched. CDR3 length equals 15 residues. Germline CDR1 is LGHDT and CDR2 is YNNKEL (reference sequence). The table came from immunoSEQ multiplex PCR; TCRdb's copy has only in-frame clones and leaves some out. The repertoire holds over 100,000 clones, approximately 91% seen once, with less than 1.3% in the top ten. This TCR was sampled from an adult who received the AZD1222 COVID-19 vaccine. The V gene is TRBV3-1 (or the pseudogene TRBV3-2), the J gene TRBJ2-7, with TRBD1 matching 8 bases. The sample here was peripheral blood, taken 28 days after the second AZD1222 dose. CDR3: CASSLGQGSIYEQYF. The CDR3 region has the DNA TGTGCCAGCAGCCTAGGACAGGGAAGTATCTACGAGCAGTACTTC.